This T cell receptor (beta chain) was identified during a study of CD8+CD57+ T cells in acquired aplastic anemia. The study profiled TCR beta VDJ and CDR3 using genomic DNA as template. MiXCR was run by TCRdb on the reads, yielding one entry per CDR3 protein. The table includes around 170,000 distinct CDR3 sequences, approximately 51% detected once. This clonotype came up many times. The CDR3 is 13 amino acids. The germline V gene has CDR1 MNHEY and CDR2 SVGAGI. Deletions cut 6 bases from V and 5 bases from J, with 13 bases between. It was patients with CD8+CD57+ cell expansion by flow cytometry who were chosen for sequencing.

The rearrangement joins TRBV6-5 to TRBJ2-5; perhaps TRBD2 as D (5 bases). The sequence was obtained from a human donor with aplastic anemia. The sample consisted of sorted CD4+, CD8+, or CD8+CD57+ T cells (not recorded which) from PBMCs. The chain's CDR3 is CASRRENAETQYF. CDR3 in DNA: TGTGCCAGCAGGAGGGAGAACGCTGAGACCCAGTACTTC.